This record covers a single T cell receptor beta chain. The antigen is undetermined. Primers for the PCR totalled 60 Vbeta and 13 Jbeta. Libraries were prepared by immunoSEQ multiplex PCR; TCRdb keeps only in-frame clonotypes and omits some of them. There are under 200,000 clones in the sample; roughly 80% occur only once, and roughly 7.7% lies in the top ten. This specimen comes from a study of cytomegalovirus exposure and HLA in healthy donors. The study's findings and limits: Prior analysis indicated that the majority of TCR beta V segments exhibited productivity approximately 87% or approximately 30% of the time.

Input material: PBMCs. The receptor was isolated from a woman aged 25 to 45 in good health and CMV-seropositive.

CDR3 sequence: CASSHRGQWGTEAFF. The CDR3 DNA reads TGTGCCAGCAGCCACCGGGGTCAGTGGGGCACTGAAGCTTTCTTT. This chain connects TRBV5-4 to TRBJ1-1; D not certain. The CDR3 is 15 residues long. The germline V gene encodes CDR1 SGHNT and CDR2 YYREEE (reference sequence). Trimming left V 4 bases short and J 4 bases short, with 17 bases between. The full variable domain, in which reference TRBV5-4 and TRBJ1-1 provide the parts outside the CDR3, is ETGVTQSPTHLIKTRGQQVTLRCSSQSGHNTVSWYQQALGQGPQFIFQYYREEENGRGNFPPRFSGLQFPNYSSELNVNALELDDSALYLCASSHRGQWGTEAFFGQGTRLTVV.